These 21 T cell receptor beta chains came from one sample sequenced in a study of T cells after yellow fever vaccination. TCRdb ran MiXCR on the 5' RACE reads and lists one entry per CDR3 protein. Of a few hundred thousand distinct CDR3 sequences detected, around 8.1% appear once; the ten largest clones hold 15% to 20%. The sample in question was PBMCs, obtained approximately 40 days after the first yellow fever vaccination. The receptors shown here come from a man between 18 and 29 years old who received the YFV17D yellow fever vaccine.

A word on this clonotype: At one end the junction does not follow the germline gene, possibly because of a read error. This chain joins TRBV5-5 and TRBJ1-1, with D unclear. CDR3 length: 15 amino acids. Looked up from germline, CDR1 is SGHKS and CDR2 is YYEKEE (reference sequence). CDR3 in DNA: TGTGCCGGCAGCACATCTGTCGGCATGAACACTGAAGCTTTCTTT. The encoded protein is CAGSTSVGMNTEAFF. The full variable domain, rest sourced from reference TRBV5-5 and TRBJ1-1, is DAGVTQSPTHLIKTRGQQVTLRCSPISGHKSVSWYQQVLGQGPQFIFQYYEKEERGRGNFPDRFSARQFPNYSSELNVNALLLGDSALYLCAGSTSVGMNTEAFFGQGTRLTVV.

This chain joins TRBV2 and TRBJ2-3; 10 nucleotides agree with TRBD2. The CDR3 sequence is 15 residues long. Germline V CDR1 and CDR2: SNHLY, FYNNEI. The V and J ends lost 4 bases and 6 bases, in that order; junction bases with no gene match: 7. DNA of the CDR3: TGTGCCAGCAGTGGTTTGGGACTAGCGTACGATACGCAGTATTTT. It specifies CASSGLGLAYDTQYF.

This clonotype occurred a few times. V gene TRBV4-1 combines with J gene TRBJ1-2; no clear D gene. Per the germline V gene, CDR1 is MGHRA and CDR2 is YSYEKL. V lost 0 bases to trimming and J lost 2 bases, with 13 bases between them. The CDR3 contains 16 residues. Here the CDR3 DNA reads TGCGCCAGCAGCCAAGAATATACAGTATCCAACTATGGCTACACCTTC. Protein sequence: CASSQEYTVSNYGYTF.

In this sample, this clonotype turned up a few times. The rearrangement uses TRBV28 and TRBJ1-1; unclear D gene. This CDR3 comprises 14 residues. V lost 8 bases, J lost 10 bases, and 23 bases lay in between. CDR1 MDHEN and CDR2 SYDVKM come from the germline V gene. The CDR3 is CASSPSEGRNGAFF. The CDR3 DNA follows: TGTGCCAGCTCCCCCTCGGAGGGTAGAAATGGAGCTTTCTTT.

This clonotype was seen a handful of times. The chain combines TRBV7-2 with TRBJ2-7; D might be TRBD2 (6 bases). Germline V gene data show CDR1 as SGHTA and CDR2 as FQGNSA. V was clipped by 5 bases and J by 5 bases, with 13 bases between them. This CDR3 has 13 amino acids. The CDR3 nucleotides are TGTGCCAGCAGCCCAAGCTGGGGGGACGAGCAGTACTTC. Its translation is CASSPSWGDEQYF.

This clonotype turned up a few times. The chain employs TRBV5-1 and TRBJ1-5, with TRBD1 matching over 9 bases. The CDR3 is 15 residues long. Germline lookup yields CDR1 SGHRS and CDR2 YFSETQ. With V trimmed by 2 bases and J by 5 bases, 5 bases remained unmatched. CDR3 protein: CASSLTGGEDQPQHF. The CDR3 DNA reads as TGCGCCAGCAGCTTAACAGGGGGCGAGGATCAGCCCCAGCATTTT. Complete variable domain (other parts from reference TRBV5-1 and TRBJ1-5): KAGVTQTPRYLIKTRGQQVTLSCSPISGHRSVSWYQQTPGQGLQFLFEYFSETQRNKGNFPGRFSGRQFSNSRSEMNVSTLELGDSALYLCASSLTGGEDQPQHFGDGTRLSIL.

The chain uses TRBV7-2 and TRBJ2-7; D is perhaps TRBD1 or TRBD2 (5 bases each). The ends were cut back, 5 bases at V and 7 bases at J, with 15 bases in the middle. The CDR3 length is 13 residues. Per germline, CDR1 SGHTA and CDR2 FQGNSA. CDR3: CASSPGTTREQYV. The DNA of the CDR3 is TGTGCCAGCAGCCCCGGGACCACTCGGGAGCAGTACGTC.

This clonotype was found many times. The chain links TRBV11-3 to TRBJ1-1; no firm D call. This CDR3 region has 13 residues. CDR1 SGHNT and CDR2 YENEEA come from the germline V gene. Trimming removed 1 base from V and 8 bases from J, with 11 bases in between. The chain's CDR3 is CASSLGTFSEAFF. The CDR3 DNA sequence: TGTGCCAGCAGCTTAGGGACTTTCTCCGAAGCTTTCTTT.

The chain has TRBV20-1 and TRBJ1-6; TRBD1 agrees at 8 bases. V trimming: 6 bases; J trimming: 5 bases; junction bases outside the gene matches: 6. CDR3 length: 14 amino acids. Germline V gene data show CDR1 as DFQATT and CDR2 as SNEGSKA (reference sequence). The CDR3 protein is CSARTGSNNSPLHF. CDR3 nucleotides: TGCAGTGCCAGGACAGGGTCCAATAATTCACCCCTCCACTTT.

The chain joins TRBV11-2 to TRBJ1-1; D gene uncertain. The CDR3 runs 15 residues. The V end lost 2 bases, the J end lost 2 bases, and 12 bases lay between the germline ends. The V gene's germline CDR1 is SGHAT and CDR2 FQNNGV. The DNA of the CDR3 is TGTGCCAGCAGCTTACTGGCGGGGATTAACACTGAAGCTTTCTTT. Protein product: CASSLLAGINTEAFF.

This sequence joins TRBV19 and TRBJ2-5; D is ambiguous. In germline, CDR1 is LNHDA, CDR2 SQIVND (reference sequence). CDR3 length equals 12 residues. V was pared by 8 bases and J by 5 bases, with 12 bases between. The CDR3 loop is CASGTQLETQYF. The DNA of the CDR3 is TGTGCCAGTGGAACACAACTGGAGACCCAGTACTTC.

This clonotype was seen a few times. The chain recombines TRBV27 with TRBJ1-4; D remains unclear. This CDR3 has 16 residues. Germline CDR1 and CDR2: MNHEY and SMNVEV (reference sequence). The V and J ends lost 0 bases and 0 bases respectively, with 8 bases between them. The CDR3 nucleotides read TGTGCCAGCAGTTTATCGATGGTTGCAACTAATGAAAAACTGTTTTTT. Translated: CASSLSMVATNEKLFF. Looking up the rest from reference TRBV27 and TRBJ1-4 gives the full variable domain: EAQVTQNPRYLITVTGKKLTVTCSQNMNHEYMSWYRQDPGLGLRQIYYSMNVEVTDKGDVPEGYKVSRKEKRNFPLILESPSPNQTSLYFCASSLSMVATNEKLFFGSGTQLSVL.

The chain uses TRBV11-3 and TRBJ1-2; 8 positions match TRBD1. Germline CDR1 reads SGHNT; CDR2 reads YENEEA. The V and J ends lost 5 bases and 5 bases, in that order; junction bases with no gene match: 16. This CDR3 comprises 17 residues. The CDR3 bases are TGTGCCAGCAGCGCCCGGACAGGGACTGGTTTTAGGTATGGCTACACCTTC. Translating gives CASSARTGTGFRYGYTF. The full variable domain, completed using reference TRBV11-3 and TRBJ1-2, is EAGVVQSPRYKIIEKKQPVAFWCNPISGHNTLYWYLQNLGQGPELLIRYENEEAVDDSQLPKDRFSAERLKGVDSTLKIQPAELGDSAVYLCASSARTGTGFRYGYTFGSGTRLTVV.

The chain has TRBV2 and TRBJ2-2, with a possible D match to TRBD2 (7 bases). The CDR3 contains 17 residues. Germline V CDR1 and CDR2: SNHLY, FYNNEI. The CDR3 here is CTFSSRSGGLSTGELFF. DNA of the CDR3: TGTACCTTCAGTTCCCGTTCGGGGGGCCTATCGACCGGGGAGCTGTTTTTT.

V and J are TRBV10-3 and TRBJ1-2; D gene unclear. CDR3 length equals 11 residues. Germline V gene lookup returns CDR1 ENHRY and CDR2 SYGVKD. The ends were cut back, 8 bases at V and 8 bases at J, with 12 bases in the middle. The CDR3 region is CAIGGRSGYTF. CDR3 in DNA: TGTGCCATCGGCGGAAGGAGCGGCTACACCTTC.

This clonotype was observed a handful of times. The chain combines TRBV19 with TRBJ1-5; TRBD1 aligns across 7 bases. Germline CDR1 reads LNHDA; CDR2 reads SQIVND (reference sequence). After removal of 5 bases from V and 7 bases from J, the junction contained 8 bases not matched to a gene. The CDR3 runs to 14 residues. Written as DNA, the CDR3 is TGTGCCAGTAGTGCAGGGGGACGGAACCAGCCCCAGCATTTT. Translation gives CASSAGGRNQPQHF. The entire variable domain, with the rest obtained from reference TRBV19 and TRBJ1-5, is as follows: DGGITQSPKYLFRKEGQNVTLSCEQNLNHDAMYWYRQDPGQGLRLIYYSQIVNDFQKGDIAEGYSVSREKKESFPLTVTSAQKNPTAFYLCASSAGGRNQPQHFGDGTRLSIL.

The V gene is TRBV27, the J gene TRBJ2-7, with TRBD1 as a possible D gene (6 bases). CDR1 is MNHEY, CDR2 SMNVEV, per germline (reference sequence). CDR3 length: 15 amino acids. The ends were cut back, 4 bases at V and 2 bases at J, with 15 bases in the middle. The CDR3 loop reads CASSYSGADAYEQYF. The CDR3 nucleotides read TGTGCCAGCAGTTATTCAGGGGCGGACGCCTACGAGCAGTACTTC.

CDR3 amino acids: CASSQVFRNTEAFF. The CDR3 bases are TGCGCCAGCAGCCAAGTATTCAGGAACACTGAAGCTTTCTTT. The genes are TRBV4-3 and TRBJ1-1; the D is unclear. The CDR3 spans 14 residues. Trimming removed 1 base at V and 1 base at J, with 7 bases between. Germline CDR1 is LGHNA and CDR2 is YSLEER.

This clonotype was seen a few times. The rearrangement uses TRBV10-1 and TRBJ2-3, with D uncertain. V gave up 2 bases and J gave up 2 bases, with 11 bases separating them. The germline gives CDR1 WNHNN, CDR2 SYGVQD (reference sequence). The CDR3 is 15 residues long. For the CDR3, the DNA is TGCGCCAGCAGTGAGGGCAGGTCGTTCACAGATACGCAGTATTTT. It codes for CASSEGRSFTDTQYF.

This clonotype came up a few times. This chain joins TRBV11-2 and TRBJ2-5; no clear D. The CDR3 length is 15 residues. Germline CDR1 reads SGHAT; CDR2 reads FQNNGV. Trimming cost V 5 bases and J 5 bases, with 18 bases left between them. CDR3 DNA: TGTGCCAGCAGCCCCGCTGGAAGATCTGGGGAGACCCAGTACTTC. Amino acids: CASSPAGRSGETQYF.

This clonotype was found a few times. The V and J genes are TRBV9 and TRBJ2-1; 9 positions match TRBD1. The length of the CDR3 is 18 residues. The V and J ends lost 3 bases and 5 bases, in that order; junction bases with no gene match: 15. The germline V gene encodes CDR1 SGDLS and CDR2 YYNGEE. The CDR3 DNA is TGTGCCAGCAGCGCCACCCCTTTCCCGGGACAGGGACACAATGAGCAGTTCTTC. This translates into CASSATPFPGQGHNEQFF.